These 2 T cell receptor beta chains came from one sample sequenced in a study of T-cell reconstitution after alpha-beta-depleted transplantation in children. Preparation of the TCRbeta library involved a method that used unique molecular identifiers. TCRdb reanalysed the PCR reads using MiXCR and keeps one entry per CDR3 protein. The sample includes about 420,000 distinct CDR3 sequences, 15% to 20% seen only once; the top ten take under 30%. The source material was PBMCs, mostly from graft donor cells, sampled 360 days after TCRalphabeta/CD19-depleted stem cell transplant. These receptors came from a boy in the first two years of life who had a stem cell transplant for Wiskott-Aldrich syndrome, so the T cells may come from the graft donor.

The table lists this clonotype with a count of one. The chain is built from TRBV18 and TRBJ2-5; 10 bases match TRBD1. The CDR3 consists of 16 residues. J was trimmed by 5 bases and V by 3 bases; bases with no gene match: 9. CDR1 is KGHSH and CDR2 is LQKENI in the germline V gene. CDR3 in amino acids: CASSPIRQGARETQYF. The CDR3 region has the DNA TGTGCCAGCTCACCGATACGACAGGGGGCGCGGGAGACCCAGTACTTC.

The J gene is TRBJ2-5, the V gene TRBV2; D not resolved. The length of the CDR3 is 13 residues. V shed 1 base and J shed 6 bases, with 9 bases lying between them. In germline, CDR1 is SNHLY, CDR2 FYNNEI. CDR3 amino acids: CASSEGVIQTQYF. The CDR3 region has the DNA TGTGCCAGCAGTGAAGGGGTGATCCAGACCCAGTACTTC.